One sample yielded the 26 T cell receptor beta chains listed below, sequenced in a study of blood T cell repertoires in COVID-19. Libraries were prepared by immunoSEQ multiplex PCR; TCRdb keeps only in-frame clonotypes and omits some of them. The sample shows tens of thousands of clones, about 92% of them seen only once. The sequenced material came from peripheral blood. These receptors were taken from a man between 60 and 75 years old with acute or convalescent COVID-19.

This rearrangement joins TRBV7-6 to TRBJ1-1, with 9 bases fitting TRBD1. Trimming cost V 5 bases and J 1 base; bases outside gene matches: 2. This CDR3 has 14 residues. Germline CDR1 reads SGHVS; CDR2 reads FNYEAQ. The CDR3 loop is CASSPGQGNTEAFF. CDR3 bases: TGTGCCAGCAGCCCGGGACAGGGGAACACTGAAGCTTTCTTT.

This clone showed up just once. This sequence joins TRBV5-4 and TRBJ1-6; tentative D call: TRBD1 (5 bases). CDR3 length: 15 residues. Germline CDR1 reads SGHNT; CDR2 reads YYREEE (reference sequence). V lost 1 base to trimming and J lost 2 bases, with 7 bases between them. Here the CDR3 reads CASSLWGAYNSPLHF. The CDR3 nucleotides read TGTGCCAGCAGCTTGTGGGGGGCCTATAATTCACCCCTCCACTTT.

The chain combines TRBV19 with TRBJ1-5; no clear D gene. This CDR3 spans 20 amino acids. V gave up 2 bases and J gave up 0 bases, with 23 bases separating them. From germline, CDR1 is LNHDA and CDR2 SQIVND (reference sequence). The CDR3 loop is CASSIKGSGRGLSSNQPQHF. In nucleotides, the CDR3 is TGTGCCAGTAGTATAAAGGGTTCAGGTCGGGGATTGAGTAGCAATCAGCCCCAGCATTTT.

The V call is TRBV29-1, the J call TRBJ2-7; no clear D gene. CDR3 length: 15 amino acids. Germline lookup yields CDR1 SQVTM and CDR2 ANQGSEA. The germline V and J ends were trimmed by 6 bases and 3 bases, with 21 bases remaining between them. The CDR3 sequence is CSVGTAGSSYYEQYF. The CDR3 DNA is TGCAGCGTCGGCACGGCAGGCTCTTCCTACTACGAGCAGTACTTC.

This chain uses TRBV18 with TRBJ2-7; tentative D call: TRBD1 (5 bases). This CDR3 comprises 13 residues. Germline V gives CDR1 KGHSH, CDR2 LQKENI. With 3 bases removed from V and 2 bases from J, the gap between germline ends came to 8 bases. The CDR3 protein is CASSPRQTYEQYF. Written as DNA, the CDR3 is TGTGCCAGCTCACCCCGACAGACCTACGAGCAGTACTTC.

The chain carries TRBV19 and TRBJ1-2; 8 bases match TRBD1. The trim removed 6 bases at V and 4 bases at J, leaving 7 bases unmatched. The germline gives CDR1 LNHDA, CDR2 SQIVND (reference sequence). The CDR3 consists of 14 residues. The CDR3 DNA is TGTGCCAGTAGAATACAGGGGGTTGGCTATGGCTACACCTTC. Encoded protein: CASRIQGVGYGYTF.

V and J are TRBV7-3 and TRBJ2-2, with D perhaps TRBD1 (6 bases). The V and J ends lost 5 bases and 6 bases respectively, with 13 bases between them. This CDR3 contains 14 residues. Germline V gene data show CDR1 as SGHTA and CDR2 as FQGTGA. The CDR3, as DNA: TGTGCCAGCAGCCTGGACAGATTCCCCGGGGAGCTGTTTTTT. Protein: CASSLDRFPGELFF. Based on the CDR3 plus reference TRBV7-3 and TRBJ2-2, the full variable domain is GAGVSQTPSNKVTEKGKYVELRCDPISGHTALYWYRQSLGQGPEFLIYFQGTGAADDSGLPNDRFFAVRPEGSVSTLKIQRTERGDSAVYLCASSLDRFPGELFFGEGSRLTVL.

DNA for the CDR3: TGTGCCAGCAGCGTAGCGGCCGAGGGCAGAACTGAAGCTTTCTTT. It encodes CASSVAAEGRTEAFF. V usage is TRBV9 and J usage is TRBJ1-1; D gene uncertain. The germline V gene encodes CDR1 SGDLS and CDR2 YYNGEE. The CDR3 sequence is 15 residues long. V was shortened by 0 bases and J by 5 bases, with 14 bases between the two germline ends.

The chain joins TRBV7-2 to TRBJ1-1; D is uncertain. CDR3 length: 15 amino acids. Germline V gene data show CDR1 as SGHTA and CDR2 as FQGNSA. V was pared by 2 bases and J by 5 bases, with 15 bases between. CDR3 coding DNA: TGTGCCAGCAGCTTAAGTCCCCGGGGATTTACTGAAGCTTTCTTT. Amino acids: CASSLSPRGFTEAFF.

V usage is TRBV11-3 and J usage is TRBJ2-2; D gene ambiguous. V lost 5 bases and J lost 4, with 14 bases in between. Per the germline V gene, CDR1 is SGHNT and CDR2 is YENEEA. This CDR3 region has 15 residues. This CDR3 reads CASSPSTAATGELFF. The CDR3 DNA reads as TGTGCCAGCAGCCCCTCAACTGCGGCCACCGGGGAGCTGTTTTTT.

The chain links TRBV30 to TRBJ1-2, with 7 bases identical to TRBD1. Germline assignment: CDR1 GTSNPN and CDR2 SVGIG (reference sequence). Trimming removed 1 base from V and 6 bases from J; junction bases left unmatched: 5. This CDR3 comprises 13 residues. The CDR3 sequence is CAWSEGAGDGYTF. CDR3 DNA: TGTGCCTGGAGTGAGGGGGCAGGGGATGGCTACACCTTC.

The chain combines TRBV5-6 with TRBJ1-1; D is unclear. The V and J ends lost 4 bases and 3 bases respectively, with 13 bases between them. Germline V gene data show CDR1 as SGHDT and CDR2 as YYEEEE. The CDR3 spans 14 residues. In nucleotides, the CDR3 is TGTGCCAGCAGCAGATCGGGCGGGGACACTGAAGCTTTCTTT. This encodes CASSRSGGDTEAFF.

This sequence joins TRBV15 and TRBJ2-7; tentatively, D is TRBD1 (6 bases). The V end was cut by 1 base, the J end by 6 bases, with 10 bases between. The CDR3 covers 13 residues. Per the germline V gene, CDR1 is LNHNV and CDR2 is YYDKDF (reference sequence). CDR3 loop: CATSRGQVGEQYF. Here the CDR3 DNA reads TGTGCCACCAGCAGAGGACAGGTGGGCGAGCAGTACTTC.

The chain recombines TRBV4-1 with TRBJ1-3, with D possibly being TRBD1 (5 bases). V dropped 1 base and J dropped 4 bases, with 26 bases sitting between them. The CDR3 length is 20 residues. From germline, CDR1 is MGHRA and CDR2 YSYEKL. The CDR3 DNA reads TGCGCCAGCAGCCAAGTCCAGAGCCTCCCACGCGGGGGGATCGGAAACACCATATATTTT. This encodes CASSQVQSLPRGGIGNTIYF.

This clone was seen only once. The chain has TRBV10-1 and TRBJ2-7; 8 nucleotides agree with TRBD1. V was pared by 5 bases and J by 3 bases, with 9 bases of the junction left unmatched. The germline V gene has CDR1 WNHNN and CDR2 SYGVQD (reference sequence). This CDR3 contains 15 residues. Written as DNA, the CDR3 is TGCGCCAGCAGTTACAGGGGGGATGGACGCTACGAGCAGTACTTC. It specifies CASSYRGDGRYEQYF.

The chain has TRBV27 and TRBJ1-3; a weak D match, TRBD1 (5 bases). The germline CDR1 and CDR2 sequences are MNHEY and SMNVEV (reference sequence). CDR3 size: 14 residues. V was cut by 3 bases and J by 2 bases, with 8 bases left in between. DNA of the CDR3: TGTGCCAGCAGTTTTGGCAGGGCTGGAAACACCATATATTTT. It encodes CASSFGRAGNTIYF.

The chain couples TRBV19 to TRBJ1-5, with D possibly TRBD1 on 6 matching bases. In germline, CDR1 is LNHDA, CDR2 SQIVND (reference sequence). Trimming shortened V by 6 bases and J by 2 bases, and 8 bases separated the two germline ends. The CDR3 runs 13 residues. The chain's CDR3 is CASSSGGNQPQHF. CDR3 coding DNA: TGTGCCAGTAGCTCAGGGGGCAATCAGCCCCAGCATTTT.

The chain joins TRBV29-1 to TRBJ1-1; 7 nucleotides align to TRBD1. The CDR3 runs 14 residues. CDR1 and CDR2 from the germline V gene are SQVTM and ANQGSEA. J gave up 3 bases and V 6 bases, and 10 bases lay outside the gene matches. The CDR3 sequence: CSVNVRGQDTEAFF. CDR3 nucleotides: TGCAGCGTAAACGTAAGGGGGCAAGACACTGAAGCTTTCTTT.

This chain uses TRBV7-2 with TRBJ2-1; a possible D gene is TRBD1 (6 bases). Looked up from germline, CDR1 is SGHTA and CDR2 is FQGNSA. CDR3 length: 15 residues. Trimming shortened V by 5 bases and J by 3 bases, and 14 bases separated the two germline ends. The CDR3 nucleotides read TGTGCCAGCAGCCCTCGGGACATCGGCTACAATGAGCAGTTCTTC. It translates to CASSPRDIGYNEQFF.

Only one count was recorded for this clone. V is TRBV5-8 and J is TRBJ2-5; perhaps TRBD2 as D (6 bases). Germline loops: CDR1 SGHTS, CDR2 YDEGEE. Trimming took off 4 bases at V and 1 base at J, with 11 bases between the two ends. This CDR3 is 14 amino acids long. The CDR3: CASSRGLRQETQYF. In DNA form, the CDR3 reads TGTGCCAGCAGCCGGGGACTCCGCCAAGAGACCCAGTACTTC. The entire variable domain, with the rest obtained from reference TRBV5-8 and TRBJ2-5, is as follows: EAGVTQSPTHLIKTRGQQATLRCSPISGHTSVYWYQQALGLGLQFLLWYDEGEERNRGNFPPRFSGRQFPNYSSELNVNALELEDSALYLCASSRGLRQETQYFGPGTRLLVL.

V and J are TRBV15 and TRBJ1-1; 9 nucleotides align to TRBD1. Unmatched junction bases numbered 13, after V lost 1 base and J lost 10 bases. From germline, CDR1 is LNHNV and CDR2 YYDKDF (reference sequence). This CDR3 contains 16 residues. Here the CDR3 reads CATSRASGTGRGRAFF. Written as DNA, the CDR3 is TGTGCCACCAGCAGAGCCTCCGGGACAGGGCGCGGTAGAGCTTTCTTT.

The V and J genes are TRBV5-1 and TRBJ2-2; D possibly corresponds to TRBD1 (5 bases). The V and J ends lost 5 bases and 6 bases respectively, with 11 bases between them. CDR3 length equals 13 residues. CDR1 is SGHRS and CDR2 is YFSETQ in the germline V gene. CDR3 amino acids: CASSDSLPGELFF. The DNA of the CDR3 is TGCGCCAGCAGTGACAGTCTCCCCGGGGAGCTGTTTTTT.

The chain combines TRBV4-2 with TRBJ1-2; TRBD1 might be the D (6 bases). There are 16 residues in the CDR3. Between the trimmed V and J ends, which lost 0 bases and 1 base, there was a span of 12 bases. CDR1 is LGHNA, CDR2 YNFKEQ, per germline. The DNA of the CDR3 is TGTGCCAGCAGCCAAGAAACAGGGCTTCGTAACTATGGCTACACCTTC. It yields the protein CASSQETGLRNYGYTF.

The rearrangement uses TRBV6-2 or TRBV6-3 and TRBJ1-5; TRBD1 matches 8 bases. Trimming at V came to 4 bases and at J to 3 bases, leaving 5 bases not matched to a gene. Germline values: CDR1 MNHEY, CDR2 SVGEGT. This CDR3 spans 15 amino acids. The CDR3 DNA follows: TGTGCCAGCAGTTCAATACAGGGGGACAATCAGCCCCAGCATTTT. Its protein is CASSSIQGDNQPQHF.

The chain is built from TRBV3-1 (or the pseudogene TRBV3-2) and TRBJ1-4; D is undetermined. Germline V CDR1 and CDR2: LGHDT, YNNKEL (reference sequence). The CDR3 loop spans 15 amino acids. Trimming removed 1 base at V and 5 bases at J, with 11 bases between. The CDR3 here is CASSQGVGDNEKLFF. The DNA for the CDR3 is TGTGCCAGCAGCCAAGGTGTGGGAGACAATGAAAAACTGTTTTTT.

The gene calls are TRBV27 and TRBJ1-1; 8 nucleotides match TRBD1. Germline CDR1 MNHEY, CDR2 SMNVEV (reference sequence). There are 19 residues in the CDR3. V lost 5 bases to trimming and J lost 1 base; unmatched junction nucleotides: 18. CDR3 region: CASSQTPWDRTRGNTEAFF. Written as DNA, the CDR3 is TGTGCCAGCAGTCAGACGCCGTGGGACAGGACTAGGGGGAACACTGAAGCTTTCTTT.